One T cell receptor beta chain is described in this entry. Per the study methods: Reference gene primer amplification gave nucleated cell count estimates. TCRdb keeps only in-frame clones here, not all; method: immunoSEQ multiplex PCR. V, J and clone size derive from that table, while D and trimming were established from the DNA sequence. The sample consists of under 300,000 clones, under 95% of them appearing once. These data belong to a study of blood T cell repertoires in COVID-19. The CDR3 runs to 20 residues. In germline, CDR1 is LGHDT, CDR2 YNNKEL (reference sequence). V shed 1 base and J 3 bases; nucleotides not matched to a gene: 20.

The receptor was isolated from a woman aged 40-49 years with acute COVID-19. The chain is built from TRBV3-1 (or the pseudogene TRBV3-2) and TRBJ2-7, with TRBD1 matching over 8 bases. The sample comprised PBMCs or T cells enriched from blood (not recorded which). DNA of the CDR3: TGTGCCAGCAGCCAAGTGGGACCGGGACAGGTGGTTTCGGATTTCTACGAGCAGTACTTC. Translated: CASSQVGPGQVVSDFYEQYF.